Shown below are 21 T cell receptor beta chains from a single sample sequenced in a study of cytomegalovirus exposure and HLA in healthy donors. With 60 Vbeta and 13 Jbeta primers, the PCR was carried out. The table came from immunoSEQ multiplex PCR; TCRdb's copy has only in-frame clones and leaves some out. The sample yields some 150,000 clones, around 79% seen once. Sequenced input: PBMCs. These receptors were obtained from a woman aged 40 to 50 in good health and CMV-seropositive.

The chain carries TRBV6-1 and TRBJ1-4; TRBD1 matches 7 bases. The length of the CDR3 is 15 residues. Germline V lookup: CDR1 MNHNS, CDR2 SASEGT. V was clipped by 1 base and J by 8 bases; unmatched bases: 7. The CDR3 protein is CASSEGDRALEKLFF. The CDR3 DNA sequence: TGTGCCAGCAGTGAAGGAGACAGGGCTTTGGAAAAACTGTTTTTT.

This clone showed up just once. The chain combines TRBV28 with TRBJ2-5; tentative D call: TRBD1 (5 bases). Germline V gene lookup returns CDR1 MDHEN and CDR2 SYDVKM. The CDR3 spans 15 residues. V was clipped by 5 bases and J by 4 bases, with 17 bases between them. This chain's CDR3 is CASSPQGSPRETQYF. The CDR3 region has the DNA TGTGCCAGCAGTCCCCAGGGCTCCCCCCGAGAGACCCAGTACTTC.

V gene TRBV7-9 combines with J gene TRBJ2-3; 12 bases align to TRBD2. Losses at the gene ends were 4 bases for V and 4 bases for J; bases not matched to a gene: 6. This CDR3 has 16 residues. Germline V gene lookup returns CDR1 SEHNR and CDR2 FQNEAQ (reference sequence). For the CDR3, the DNA is TGTGCCAGCAGCTCGCGACTAGCGGGGGAACCAGATACGCAGTATTTT. Protein: CASSSRLAGEPDTQYF.

This clone was observed a few times. J is TRBJ1-1 and V is TRBV6-6; TRBD1 is a possible D gene (5 bases). The V end was cut by 8 bases, the J end by 1 base, with 17 bases between. CDR1 is MNHNY, CDR2 SVGAGI, per germline (reference sequence). This CDR3 comprises 15 residues. CDR3 sequence: CASSLLTAPNTEAFF. The CDR3 bases are TGTGCCAGCTCCCTGTTGACAGCGCCGAACACTGAAGCTTTCTTT.

The chain has TRBV7-6 and TRBJ1-1; maybe TRBD1 (6 bases). The CDR3 consists of 14 residues. The V and J ends lost 5 bases and 0 bases respectively, with 10 bases between them. Per germline, CDR1 SGHVS and CDR2 FNYEAQ. Written as DNA, the CDR3 is TGTGCCAGCAGCCCGGGACAACTGAACACTGAAGCTTTCTTT. Translating gives CASSPGQLNTEAFF.

V usage is TRBV6-5 and J usage is TRBJ1-1; possible D gene TRBD1, 6 bases. Germline loops: CDR1 MNHEY, CDR2 SVGAGI. The ends were cut back, 5 bases at V and 1 base at J, with 11 bases in the middle. The CDR3 runs to 14 residues. As DNA, the CDR3 is TGTGCCAGCAGTGAAGGGGGAAGGAACACTGAAGCTTTCTTT. Encoded protein: CASSEGGRNTEAFF.

The chain uses TRBV18 and TRBJ2-3; the D gene is possibly TRBD2 (5 bases). Trimming stripped 3 bases from V and 3 bases from J, with 22 bases between. Germline CDR1 and CDR2: KGHSH and LQKENI. This CDR3 contains 18 residues. The CDR3 bases are TGTGCCAGCTCACCTCAACTTCCATCCCGGCCGGGGACAGATACGCAGTATTTT. Translating it yields CASSPQLPSRPGTDTQYF.

The chain combines TRBV2 with TRBJ1-3; weak D call: TRBD1 (5 bases). This CDR3 comprises 16 residues. Per the germline V gene, CDR1 is SNHLY and CDR2 is FYNNEI. V was cut by 2 bases and J by 2 bases, with 13 bases left in between. The CDR3 protein is CASSERETVTGNTIYF. The CDR3 nucleotides read TGTGCCAGCAGTGAACGTGAGACAGTTACTGGAAACACCATATATTTT.

This clone appeared once. V and J are TRBV11-2 and TRBJ2-7, with TRBD1 matching 9 bases. J was trimmed by 3 bases and V by 4 bases; bases with no gene match: 7. This CDR3 comprises 15 residues. Germline CDR1 reads SGHAT; CDR2 reads FQNNGV. CDR3 nucleotide sequence: TGTGCCAGCAGCTGGACACAGGGGGCATTCTACGAGCAGTACTTC. Translation gives CASSWTQGAFYEQYF.

The V gene is TRBV19, the J gene TRBJ1-3, with D uncertain. CDR1 and CDR2 (germline): LNHDA, SQIVND (reference sequence). CDR3 length: 13 residues. Trimming shortened V by 6 bases and J by 0 bases, and 6 bases separated the two germline ends. The DNA of the CDR3 is TGTGCCAGTAGCTTGTACTCTGGAAACACCATATATTTT. It specifies CASSLYSGNTIYF.

This clone has just a few counts. This chain uses TRBV19 with TRBJ1-6, with TRBD1 as a possible D gene (6 bases). This CDR3 has 14 residues. CDR1 is LNHDA and CDR2 is SQIVND in the germline V gene (reference sequence). V lost 3 bases and J 8 bases, leaving 11 bases between the germline ends. The CDR3 loop is CASSIGQFDSPLHF. The CDR3 DNA reads TGTGCCAGTAGTATCGGACAGTTCGATTCACCCCTCCACTTT.

The V and J genes are TRBV5-1 and TRBJ1-1; D is uncertain. This CDR3 has 14 amino acids. Trimming shortened V by 1 base and J by 5 bases, and 12 bases separated the two germline ends. CDR1 SGHRS and CDR2 YFSETQ come from the germline V gene. CDR3 nucleotides: TGCGCCAGCAGCTTGACAGTTTTTAAAACTGAAGCTTTCTTT. Translation: CASSLTVFKTEAFF.

This chain uses TRBV4-1 with TRBJ1-1; D might be TRBD1 (5 bases). CDR1 is MGHRA, CDR2 YSYEKL, per germline. The V gene lost 1 base and the J gene lost 0 bases, with 9 bases spanning the gap. The length of the CDR3 is 15 residues. The CDR3 nucleotides are TGCGCCAGCAGCCAAGTGGGGGGAGTGAACACTGAAGCTTTCTTT. This translates into CASSQVGGVNTEAFF.

The chain couples TRBV2 to TRBJ1-2; 7 nucleotides match TRBD1. The junction had 14 bases not matched to a gene; V was cut back by 8 bases and J by 8 bases. The CDR3 spans 14 residues. Germline CDR1 reads SNHLY; CDR2 reads FYNNEI. CDR3 residues: CASVVVGGTEGYTF. The CDR3 DNA is TGTGCCAGCGTAGTTGTAGGGGGCACGGAGGGCTACACCTTC.

J is TRBJ1-1 and V is TRBV18; tentatively, D is TRBD1 (6 bases). The ends were cut back, 2 bases at V and 0 bases at J, with 7 bases in the middle. The germline V gene has CDR1 KGHSH and CDR2 LQKENI. This CDR3 spans 14 amino acids. In DNA, the CDR3 is TGTGCCAGCTCACCAGGACAGATGAACACTGAAGCTTTCTTT. Translation: CASSPGQMNTEAFF.

This clone turned up a few times. This rearrangement joins TRBV18 to TRBJ2-4, with D perhaps matching TRBD2 (6 bases). Trimming pared 1 base from V and 8 bases from J, leaving 15 bases between. The CDR3 totals 15 residues. Germline V gives CDR1 KGHSH, CDR2 LQKENI. The CDR3 DNA reads as TGTGCCAGCTCACCACAATTCGGGGGTTCGGACATTCAGTACTTC. Residues: CASSPQFGGSDIQYF. Looking up the rest from reference TRBV18 and TRBJ2-4 gives the full variable domain: NAGVMQNPRHLVRRRGQEARLRCSPMKGHSHVYWYRQLPEEGLKFMVYLQKENIIDESGMPKERFSAEFPKEGPSILRIQQVVRGDSAAYFCASSPQFGGSDIQYFGAGTRLSVL.

The chain is built from TRBV11-3 and TRBJ2-3; D unresolved. Germline-derived CDR1 and CDR2 are SGHNT and YENEEA. Deletions cut 3 bases from V and 8 bases from J, with 12 bases between. This CDR3 contains 13 residues. The DNA of the CDR3 is TGTGCCAGCAGCTTCGACCCCACGGGTACGCAGTATTTT. This gives the protein CASSFDPTGTQYF.

Comments on this clone: Other DNA sequences of this sample code for an identical CDR3. This sequence joins TRBV19 and TRBJ1-1, with a weak D call TRBD1 (5 bases). Germline CDR1 and CDR2: LNHDA and SQIVND (reference sequence). This CDR3 contains 13 residues. V gave up 4 bases and J gave up 0 bases, with 6 bases separating them. The chain's CDR3 is CASSTGMNTEAFF. The CDR3, as DNA: TGTGCCAGTAGTACAGGGATGAACACTGAAGCTTTCTTT.

The chain employs TRBV4-1 and TRBJ2-2, with 8 bases matching TRBD2. With 4 bases clipped from V and 3 bases from J, the junction kept 13 bases outside the gene matches. The CDR3 extends over 18 amino acids. Germline V gene lookup returns CDR1 MGHRA and CDR2 YSYEKL. The CDR3 here is CASSRAEGVAGYTGELFF. DNA of the CDR3: TGCGCCAGCAGCCGCGCAGAGGGGGTAGCGGGGTACACCGGGGAGCTGTTTTTT.

The V gene is TRBV6-1, the J gene TRBJ1-3, with D hard to call. Deletions cut 7 bases from V and 9 bases from J, with 16 bases between. The CDR3 length is 13 residues. Germline CDR1 and CDR2: MNHNS and SASEGT. The CDR3 is CASTWAPAGTIYF. The CDR3 coding sequence is TGTGCCAGCACGTGGGCACCGGCGGGCACCATATATTTT.

A few counts support this clone. The chain combines TRBV19 with TRBJ2-2, with TRBD1 identical over 8 bases. The germline V gene encodes CDR1 LNHDA and CDR2 SQIVND (reference sequence). The CDR3 is made up of 18 amino acids. V gave up 5 bases and J gave up 4 bases; unmatched junction bases: 15. Here the CDR3 reads CASSGVRGRDRGTGELFF. The CDR3, as DNA: TGTGCCAGTAGTGGGGTAAGAGGCCGAGACAGGGGCACCGGGGAGCTGTTTTTT.